This T cell receptor (beta chain) was identified during a study of cytomegalovirus exposure and HLA in healthy donors. Study-level points and caveats: Rarity held for most TCR sequences, but there were some public TCRs that occurred in many donors. Subsequent analysis showed first-cohort TCR clusters tending to co-occur in about 110 validation repertoires. 150 to 200 TCR beta chains were listed as cytomegalovirus-associated.

As to this clone: The antigen remains unidentified.

Data came from immunoSEQ multiplex PCR; TCRdb stores just in-frame clones and leaves some out. The sample lists 150,000 or so clones, about 83% seen once, with approximately 1.5% in the top ten. The donors were members of the validation cohort, which comprised roughly 130 subjects and was separate from the first cohort of several hundred subjects. This sequence originates from a woman aged 25-40 years in good health and CMV-seronegative. What was sequenced was PBMCs.

The CDR3 is CASQGVRGNTIYF. The CDR3 nucleotides read TGTGCCAGTCAAGGGGTGAGGGGAAACACCATATATTTT. The genes are TRBV19 and TRBJ1-3; D perhaps matches TRBD1 (5 bases). CDR1 is LNHDA and CDR2 is SQIVND in the germline V gene (reference sequence). The CDR3 loop spans 13 amino acids. V shed 8 bases and J shed 4 bases, with 12 bases lying between them.